This T cell receptor (beta chain) was found in a study of cytotoxic CD8 clonotypes in ibrutinib-treated CLL. Across the study: On average, around 89,000 productive rearrangements and around 230,000 productive templates per sample.

Generated by immunoSEQ multiplex PCR, the TCRdb table keeps only in-frame clones and is missing some. There are 140,000 to 150,000 clones in the sample; 76% occur only once, and 5.1% lies in the top ten. As concerns this clone: Its antigen remains unknown.

Points from the study as a whole: The clonality went up when patients responded to ibrutinib and dropped back toward baseline at progression. Clonality was higher at baseline than in age-matched healthy donors and tracked circulating CD8+ T-cell counts.

The CDR3 is 16 amino acids. Per germline, CDR1 LNHNV and CDR2 YYDKDF (reference sequence). V was clipped by 0 bases and J by 8 bases, with 16 bases between them. V usage is TRBV15 and J usage is TRBJ1-4; tentatively, D is TRBD1 (6 bases). The source is a human donor with chronic lymphocytic leukemia. The sequencing here drew on PBMCs, taken after 24 months of ibrutinib treatment. The CDR3 region is CATSRDLGGRGEKLFF. As DNA, the CDR3 is TGTGCCACCAGCAGAGATCTGGGGGGGCGCGGGGAAAAACTGTTTTTT.